This T cell receptor beta chain was captured by sequencing in a study of shared clonotypes between healthy human individuals. On the study more broadly: Used for every donor were three CD4 naive, three CD4 memory, two CD8 naive and one CD8 memory plate. Study-wide results and caveats: Non-shared clonotypes displayed generation probabilities falling below those of clonotypes present in all four donors.

Germline CDR1 MGHDK, CDR2 SYGVNS. The CDR3 contains 15 residues. V was pared by 2 bases and J by 5 bases, with 16 bases between. Per the original data handling: In the immunoSEQ data, sequences were junction-only and lacked quality scores, so filtering differed. TCRdb's table, derived via immunoSEQ multiplex PCR, lists solely in-frame clones and lacks some. The DNA gave D and trimming, while V, J and clone size come from that table. The table includes about 2 million clones, 90% to 95% detected once. A remark on this clone: The antigen is unknown.

This TCR derives from a man between 18 and 29 years old in good health. The chain carries TRBV25-1 and TRBJ2-7, with D perhaps being TRBD1 or TRBD2 (5 bases each). Specimen: naive CD4+ T cells sorted from blood. Subset specified: CD45RA+ positively selected. CDR3 nucleotide sequence: TGTGCCAGCAGTGAACCGGGACCCCTTTCCCACGAGCAGTACTTC. This gives the protein CASSEPGPLSHEQYF.